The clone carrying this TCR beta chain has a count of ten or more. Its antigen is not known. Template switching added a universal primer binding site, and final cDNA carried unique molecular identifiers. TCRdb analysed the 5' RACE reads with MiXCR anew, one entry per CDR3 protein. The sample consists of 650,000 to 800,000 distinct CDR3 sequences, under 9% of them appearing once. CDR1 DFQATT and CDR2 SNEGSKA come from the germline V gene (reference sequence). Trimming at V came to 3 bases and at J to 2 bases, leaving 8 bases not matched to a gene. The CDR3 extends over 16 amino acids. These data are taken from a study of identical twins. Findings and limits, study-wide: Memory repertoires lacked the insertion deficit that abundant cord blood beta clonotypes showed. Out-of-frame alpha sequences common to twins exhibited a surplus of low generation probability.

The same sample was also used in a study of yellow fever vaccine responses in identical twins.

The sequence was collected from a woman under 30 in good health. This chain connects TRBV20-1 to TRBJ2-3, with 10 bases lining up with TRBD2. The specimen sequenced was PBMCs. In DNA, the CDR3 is TGCAGTGCTAGGCTCTCCCTAGCGGGAGCCACAGATACGCAGTATTTT. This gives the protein CSARLSLAGATDTQYF.